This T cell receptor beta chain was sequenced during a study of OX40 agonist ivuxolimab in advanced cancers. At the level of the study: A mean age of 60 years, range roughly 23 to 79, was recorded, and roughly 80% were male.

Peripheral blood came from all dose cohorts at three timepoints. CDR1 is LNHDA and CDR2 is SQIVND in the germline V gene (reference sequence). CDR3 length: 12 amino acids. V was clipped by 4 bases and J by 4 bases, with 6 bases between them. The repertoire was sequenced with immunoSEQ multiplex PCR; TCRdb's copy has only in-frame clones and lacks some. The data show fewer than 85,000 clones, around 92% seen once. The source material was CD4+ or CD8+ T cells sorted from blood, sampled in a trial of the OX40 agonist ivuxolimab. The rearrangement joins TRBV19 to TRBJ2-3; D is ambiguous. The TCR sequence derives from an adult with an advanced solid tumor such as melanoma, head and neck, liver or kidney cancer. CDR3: CASSTNPDTQYF. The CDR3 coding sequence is TGTGCCAGTAGTACCAATCCAGATACGCAGTATTTT.